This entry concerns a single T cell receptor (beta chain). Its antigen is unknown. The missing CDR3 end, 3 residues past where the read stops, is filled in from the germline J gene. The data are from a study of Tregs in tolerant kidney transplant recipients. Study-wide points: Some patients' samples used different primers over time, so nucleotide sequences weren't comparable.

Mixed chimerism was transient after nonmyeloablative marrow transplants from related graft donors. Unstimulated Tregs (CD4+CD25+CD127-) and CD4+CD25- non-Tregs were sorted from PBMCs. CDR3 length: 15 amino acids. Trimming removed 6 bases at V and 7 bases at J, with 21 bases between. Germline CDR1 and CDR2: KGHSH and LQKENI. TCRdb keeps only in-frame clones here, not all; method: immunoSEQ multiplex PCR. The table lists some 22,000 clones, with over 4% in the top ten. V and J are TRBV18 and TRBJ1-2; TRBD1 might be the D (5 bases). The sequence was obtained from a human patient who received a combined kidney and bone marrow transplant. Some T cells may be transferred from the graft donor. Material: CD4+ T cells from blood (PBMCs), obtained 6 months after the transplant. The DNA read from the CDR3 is TGTGCCAGCTCCGAGGTGGCAGGGATCGTCACTGGC. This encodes CASSEVAGIVTG. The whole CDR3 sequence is CASSEVAGIVTGYTF.